Listed here are 13 T cell receptor beta chains from one sample, sequenced in a study of T cells in Graves' hyperthyroidism and ophthalmopathy. Amplification yielded TCR beta CDR3 regions, with RNA transcripts as the source. First-round RT-PCR targeting the TCR CDR3 was performed with the HTBI primer set. TCRdb called the multiplex PCR reads again in MiXCR, with one record for every CDR3 protein. This table holds 650,000 to 850,000 distinct CDR3 sequences, about 17% found once. Sequences were obtained from blood. Every receptor here comes from a woman between 50 and 59 years old with Graves' hyperthyroidism that later progressed to Graves' ophthalmopathy.

There are a few counts of this clonotype. V gene TRBV29-1 combines with J gene TRBJ1-2; 10 nucleotides match TRBD1. J was trimmed by 5 bases and V by 4 bases; bases with no gene match: 4. Germline V gene sequence: CDR1 SQVTM, CDR2 ANQGSEA. The CDR3 spans 13 residues. For the CDR3, the DNA is TGCAGCGTTGTGGGGACAGGGGAGTATGGCTACACCTTC. As protein: CSVVGTGEYGYTF.

This clonotype was picked up many times. This rearrangement joins TRBV20-1 to TRBJ2-7; a weak D match, TRBD2 (6 bases). Germline lookup yields CDR1 DFQATT and CDR2 SNEGSKA (reference sequence). V lost 3 bases to trimming and J lost 4 bases, with 16 bases between them. The CDR3 consists of 14 residues. This CDR3 reads CSASRADYQYEQYF. CDR3 nucleotides: TGCAGTGCTAGTCGGGCGGACTATCAATACGAGCAGTACTTC.

A word on this clonotype: Since a much larger clone is just one base distant, this may be a read error. The genes are TRBV3-1 and TRBJ1-2; tentative D call: TRBD1 (5 bases). Germline assignment: CDR1 LGHDT and CDR2 YNNKEL (reference sequence). The CDR3 is 15 amino acids. The CDR3 nucleotides read TGTGCCAGCGGCCAACGGGACGGAATGAACTATGGCTACACCTTC. Protein sequence: CASGQRDGMNYGYTF.

This clonotype has a handful of counts. The rearrangement uses TRBV19 and TRBJ2-7; 7 bases agree with TRBD1. The germline V gene has CDR1 LNHDA and CDR2 SQIVND (reference sequence). CDR3 length: 13 amino acids. V was clipped by 5 bases and J by 5 bases; unmatched bases: 6. The CDR3 is CASSSDRENEQYF. CDR3 nucleotide sequence: TGTGCCAGTAGTTCTGACAGGGAGAACGAGCAGTACTTC. Complete variable domain (other parts from reference TRBV19 and TRBJ2-7): DGGITQSPKYLFRKEGQNVTLSCEQNLNHDAMYWYRQDPGQGLRLIYYSQIVNDFQKGDIAEGYSVSREKKESFPLTVTSAQKNPTAFYLCASSSDRENEQYFGPGTRLTVT.

J is TRBJ2-3 and V is TRBV24-1; 8 bases align to TRBD1. The V gene end was trimmed by 2 bases and the J gene end by 5 bases; junction bases not matched to a gene: 8. Germline values: CDR1 KGHDR, CDR2 SFDVKD. The CDR3 has 16 amino acids. The chain's CDR3 is CATSDSPDRDVDTQYF. CDR3 bases: TGTGCCACCAGTGATTCTCCGGACAGGGATGTAGATACGCAGTATTTT.

This clonotype was counted ten times or more. The J gene is TRBJ1-2, the V gene TRBV20-1; D not resolved. The length of the CDR3 is 13 residues. CDR1 and CDR2 from the germline V gene are DFQATT and SNEGSKA (reference sequence). Trimming stripped 1 base from V and 2 bases from J, with 8 bases between. The CDR3 nucleotides are TGCAGTGCTAGAGGGACTGAGAACTATGGCTACACCTTC. The encoded protein is CSARGTENYGYTF.

This clonotype was recorded a few times. This rearrangement joins TRBV20-1 to TRBJ2-7; 8 nucleotides match TRBD1. Germline V gene lookup returns CDR1 DFQATT and CDR2 SNEGSKA (reference sequence). This CDR3 spans 13 amino acids. J lost 5 bases, V lost 4 bases, and 7 bases had no gene match. The CDR3 reads CSAKDRGLDEQYF. The CDR3 DNA reads TGCAGTGCTAAAGACAGGGGATTAGACGAGCAGTACTTC.

This clonotype was detected a few times. This chain joins TRBV3-1 and TRBJ2-2; 9 bases match TRBD1. The CDR3 contains 15 residues. Losses at the gene ends were 5 bases for V and 7 bases for J; bases not matched to a gene: 8. Germline values: CDR1 LGHDT, CDR2 YNNKEL (reference sequence). In DNA, the CDR3 is TGTGCCAGCAGCTCCGGGACAGGGTATATCGGGGAGCTGTTTTTT. Its translation: CASSSGTGYIGELFF.

In the case of this clonotype: A read error may explain this, as a much larger clone is one base away. The chain carries TRBV9 and TRBJ1-4; D is perhaps TRBD1 (6 bases). Germline CDR1 is SGDLS and CDR2 is YYNGEE. The CDR3 has 16 residues. The CDR3, as DNA: TGTGCCAACAGCGGAGGGGACACTGCAACTAATGAAAAACTGTTTTTT. Encoded protein: CANSGGDTATNEKLFF.

The V and J genes are TRBV9 and TRBJ1-3; D is possibly TRBD1 (5 bases). Trimming left V 4 bases short and J 2 bases short, with 13 bases between. The germline V gene has CDR1 SGDLS and CDR2 YYNGEE. There are 15 residues in the CDR3. The CDR3 nucleotides read TGTGCCAGCAGCCCCCGGGACGGTACTGGAAACACCATATATTTT. Protein: CASSPRDGTGNTIYF.

V gene TRBV29-1 combines with J gene TRBJ2-5, with 8 bases identical to TRBD1. Germline V lookup: CDR1 SQVTM, CDR2 ANQGSEA. This CDR3 contains 13 residues. The V gene end was trimmed by 3 bases and the J gene end by 5 bases; junction bases not matched to a gene: 5. This chain's CDR3 is CSVDQGAGETQYF. CDR3 sequence (DNA): TGCAGCGTTGATCAGGGGGCGGGGGAGACCCAGTACTTC.

CDR3 loop: CACRDRASYEQYF. The CDR3 DNA sequence: TGTGCCTGCCGGGACAGGGCCTCCTACGAGCAGTACTTC. This chain uses TRBV6-1 with TRBJ2-7, with 9 bases matching TRBD1. The CDR3 sequence is 13 residues long. Germline-derived CDR1 and CDR2 are MNHNS and SASEGT. J was trimmed by 0 bases and V by 11 bases; bases with no gene match: 5.

This clonotype was seen a few times. V gene TRBV9 combines with J gene TRBJ1-2; TRBD1 is a possible D gene (5 bases). CDR3 length equals 16 residues. Germline V CDR1 and CDR2: SGDLS, YYNGEE. The V end was cut by 4 bases, the J end by 3 bases, with 19 bases between. The CDR3 DNA follows: TGTGCCAGCAGCTCGACAGTCTCCCAAAAGGACTATGGCTACACCTTC. This translates into CASSSTVSQKDYGYTF.